Listed below are T cell receptor beta chains from one sample, sequenced in a study of blood T cell repertoires in COVID-19. Libraries were prepared by immunoSEQ multiplex PCR; TCRdb keeps only in-frame clonotypes and omits some of them. This sample carries under 300,000 clones, 75% to 90% of them seen once, and the ten largest clones take less than 15%. The specimen was peripheral blood. Receptor source: a woman in her 70s with COVID-19, enrolled during active disease. Each CDR3 is given with its conserved first and last residue. Fields, in order: D gene, clone size, V gene, J gene, CDR3 protein, CDR3 DNA. A D gene is named only where the DNA matches it firmly. Part of the rows lack a size; the others show once, few, many or a class for expanded clones.

D: -
size: -
V: TRBV24-1
J: TRBJ1-1
CDR3: CATSGTLNTEAFF
DNA: TGTGCCACCAGCGGGACACTGAACACTGAAGCTTTCTTT

D: TRBD1
size: -
V: TRBV6-5
J: TRBJ1-2
CDR3: CASSYGTGFNYGYTF
DNA: TGTGCCAGCAGTTATGGGACAGGCTTTAACTATGGCTACACCTTC

D: -
size: once
V: TRBV2
J: TRBJ2-1
CDR3: CASSELGQGANEQFF
DNA: TGTGCCAGCAGTGAACTCGGTCAGGGTGCCAATGAGCAGTTCTTC

D: -
size: -
V: TRBV9
J: TRBJ2-7
CDR3: CASGSSSYEQYF
DNA: TGTGCCAGCGGGAGTAGCTCCTACGAGCAGTACTTC

D: TRBD1
size: -
V: TRBV10-3
J: TRBJ2-7
CDR3: CAIRPTGGLGEQYF
DNA: TGTGCCATCAGGCCCACAGGGGGGCTCGGGGAGCAGTACTTC

D: -
size: -
V: TRBV20-1
J: TRBJ2-7
CDR3: CSVQGTYEQYF
DNA: TGCAGTGTCCAGGGCACCTACGAGCAGTACTTC

D: -
size: -
V: TRBV19
J: TRBJ1-1
CDR3: CASSIDKDRFSEAFF
DNA: TGTGCCAGTAGTATAGACAAGGACAGATTCAGTGAAGCTTTCTTT

D: -
size: -
V: TRBV23-1
J: TRBJ1-2
CDR3: CASSRPTAVGYTF
DNA: TGCGCCAGCAGTCGTCCGACAGCCGTTGGCTACACCTTC

D: -
size: once
V: TRBV24-1
J: TRBJ2-1
CDR3: CATSDPKLNSEQFF
DNA: TGTGCCACCAGTGACCCCAAACTGAATAGTGAGCAGTTCTTC

D: -
size: once
V: TRBV19
J: TRBJ2-7
CDR3: CASSISLGTGRNEQYF
DNA: TGTGCCAGTAGTATAAGCCTGGGGACTGGGAGGAACGAGCAGTACTTC

D: -
size: few
V: TRBV9
J: TRBJ2-7
CDR3: CASSPSSYEQYF
DNA: TGTGCCAGCAGCCCTAGCTCCTACGAGCAGTACTTC

D: TRBD1
size: -
V: TRBV5-1
J: TRBJ2-2
CDR3: CASSTLLGQEHTGELFF
DNA: TGCGCCAGCAGCACTCTTTTGGGACAGGAACACACCGGGGAGCTGTTTTTT

D: -
size: once
V: TRBV7-2
J: TRBJ1-2
CDR3: CASSGDLYGYTF
DNA: TGTGCCAGCAGCGGAGACCTCTATGGCTACACCTTC

D: -
size: -
V: TRBV12-3/TRBV12-4
J: TRBJ1-1
CDR3: CASSFGITEAFF
DNA: TGTGCCAGCAGTTTCGGGATCACTGAAGCTTTCTTT

D: -
size: -
V: TRBV6-6
J: TRBJ2-2
CDR3: CASSYNTPNTGELFF
DNA: TGTGCCAGCAGTTACAACACACCCAATACCGGGGAGCTGTTTTTT

D: TRBD1
size: -
V: TRBV6-5
J: TRBJ1-5
CDR3: CASSYSPGQGQPQHF
DNA: TGTGCCAGCAGTTACTCGCCGGGACAGGGTCAGCCCCAGCATTTT

D: TRBD1
size: -
V: TRBV2
J: TRBJ2-2
CDR3: CASSLQGAVTGELFF
DNA: TGTGCCAGCAGCCTACAGGGGGCGGTAACCGGGGAGCTGTTTTTT